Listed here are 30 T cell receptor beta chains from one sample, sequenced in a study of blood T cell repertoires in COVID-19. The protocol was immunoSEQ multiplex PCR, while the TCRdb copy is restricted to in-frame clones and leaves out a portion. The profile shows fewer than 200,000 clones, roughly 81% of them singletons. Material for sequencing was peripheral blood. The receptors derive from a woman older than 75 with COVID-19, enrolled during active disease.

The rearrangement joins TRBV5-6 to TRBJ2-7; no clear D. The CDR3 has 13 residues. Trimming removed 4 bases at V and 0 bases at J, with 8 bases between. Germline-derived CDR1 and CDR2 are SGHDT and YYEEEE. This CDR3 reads CASSLVDSYEQYF. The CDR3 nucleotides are TGTGCCAGCAGCCTGGTAGACTCCTACGAGCAGTACTTC.

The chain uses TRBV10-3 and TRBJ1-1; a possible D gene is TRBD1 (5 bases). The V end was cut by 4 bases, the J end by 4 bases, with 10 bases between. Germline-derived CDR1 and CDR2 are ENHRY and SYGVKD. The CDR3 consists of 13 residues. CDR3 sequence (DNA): TGTGCCATCAGTGGGGGGGGTCTCACTGAAGCTTTCTTT. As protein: CAISGGGLTEAFF.

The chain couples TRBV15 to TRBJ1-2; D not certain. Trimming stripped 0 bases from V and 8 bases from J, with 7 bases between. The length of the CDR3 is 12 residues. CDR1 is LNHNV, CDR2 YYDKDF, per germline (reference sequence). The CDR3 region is CATSRDAGGYTF. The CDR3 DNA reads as TGTGCCACCAGCAGAGATGCGGGGGGCTACACCTTC.

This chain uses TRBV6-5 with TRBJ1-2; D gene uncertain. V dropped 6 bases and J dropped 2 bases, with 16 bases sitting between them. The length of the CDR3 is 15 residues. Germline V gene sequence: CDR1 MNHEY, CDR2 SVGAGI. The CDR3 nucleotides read TGTGCCAGCAGCCAAGGCGGGGTTTCGAACTATGGCTACACCTTC. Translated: CASSQGGVSNYGYTF.

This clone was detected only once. The CDR3 reads CASSPQDTEAFF. The CDR3 nucleotides read TGTGCCAGCAGTCCCCAGGACACTGAAGCTTTCTTT. This rearrangement joins TRBV12-3 or TRBV12-4 to TRBJ1-1; D gene unclear. The CDR3 sequence is 12 residues long. Trimming took off 5 bases at V and 3 bases at J, with 7 bases between the two ends.

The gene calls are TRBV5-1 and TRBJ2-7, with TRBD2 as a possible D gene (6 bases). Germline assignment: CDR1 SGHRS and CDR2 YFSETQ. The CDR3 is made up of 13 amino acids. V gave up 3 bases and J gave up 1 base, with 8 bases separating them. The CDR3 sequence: CASSSGTSYEQYF. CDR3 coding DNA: TGCGCCAGCAGCTCAGGGACTTCCTACGAGCAGTACTTC.

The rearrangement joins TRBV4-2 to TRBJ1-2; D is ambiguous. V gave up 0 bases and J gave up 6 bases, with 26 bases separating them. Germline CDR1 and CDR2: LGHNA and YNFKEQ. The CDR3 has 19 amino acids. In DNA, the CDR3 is TGTGCCAGCAGCCAAGAGTTTTATTTTGGGTACAGCGGATTTGATGGCTACACCTTC. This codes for CASSQEFYFGYSGFDGYTF.

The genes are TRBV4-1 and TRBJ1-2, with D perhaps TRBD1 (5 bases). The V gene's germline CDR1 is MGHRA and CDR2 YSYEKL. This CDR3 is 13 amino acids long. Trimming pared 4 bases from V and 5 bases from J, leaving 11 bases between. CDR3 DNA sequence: TGCGCCAGCAGCCTAGGACAAGAATATGGCTACACCTTC. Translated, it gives CASSLGQEYGYTF.

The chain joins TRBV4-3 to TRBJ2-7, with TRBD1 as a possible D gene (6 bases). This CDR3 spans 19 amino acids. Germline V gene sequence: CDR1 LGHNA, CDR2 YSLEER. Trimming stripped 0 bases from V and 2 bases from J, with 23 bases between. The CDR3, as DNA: TGCGCCAGCAGCCAAGATGTCAGGGGATCCTTACCTTTAACCTACGAGCAGTACTTC. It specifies CASSQDVRGSLPLTYEQYF.

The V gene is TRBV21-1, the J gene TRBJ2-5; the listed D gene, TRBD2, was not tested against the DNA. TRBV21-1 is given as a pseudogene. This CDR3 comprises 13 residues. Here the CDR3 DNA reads TGTGCCAGCAGCAAAACGCGGAGGGAGACCCAGTACTTC. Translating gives CASSKTRRETQYF.

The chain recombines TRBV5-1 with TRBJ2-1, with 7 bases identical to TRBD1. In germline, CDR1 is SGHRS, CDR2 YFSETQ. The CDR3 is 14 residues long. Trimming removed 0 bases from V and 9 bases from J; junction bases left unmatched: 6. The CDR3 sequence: CASSLAPPGGEQFF. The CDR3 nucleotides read TGCGCCAGCAGCTTGGCCCCCCCAGGGGGTGAGCAGTTCTTC.

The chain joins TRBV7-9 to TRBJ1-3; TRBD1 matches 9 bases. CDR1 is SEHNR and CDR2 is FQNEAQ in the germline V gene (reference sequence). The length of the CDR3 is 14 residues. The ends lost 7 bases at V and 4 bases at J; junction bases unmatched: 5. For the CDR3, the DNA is TGTGCCAGCACCACAGGGGGCCTGGGAAACACCATATATTTT. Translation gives CASTTGGLGNTIYF.

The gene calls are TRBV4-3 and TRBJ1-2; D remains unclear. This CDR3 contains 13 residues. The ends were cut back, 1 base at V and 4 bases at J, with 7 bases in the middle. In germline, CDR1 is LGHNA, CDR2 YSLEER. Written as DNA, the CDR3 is TGCGCCAGCAGCCAAGCCCCCCGCTATGGCTACACCTTC. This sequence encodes CASSQAPRYGYTF.

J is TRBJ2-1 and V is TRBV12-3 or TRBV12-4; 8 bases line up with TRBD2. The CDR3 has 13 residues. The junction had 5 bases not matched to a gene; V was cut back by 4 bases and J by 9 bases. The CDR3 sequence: CASSSRGGGEQFF. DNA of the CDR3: TGTGCCAGCAGTTCACGGGGGGGCGGTGAGCAGTTCTTC.

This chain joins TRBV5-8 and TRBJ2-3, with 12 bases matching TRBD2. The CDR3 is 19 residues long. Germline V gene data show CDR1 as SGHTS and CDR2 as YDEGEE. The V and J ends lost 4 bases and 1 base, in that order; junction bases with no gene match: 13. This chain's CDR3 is CASSLGSGLAGLRTDTQYF. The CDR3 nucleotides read TGTGCCAGCAGCCTAGGGTCTGGACTAGCGGGGCTCCGCACAGATACGCAGTATTTT.

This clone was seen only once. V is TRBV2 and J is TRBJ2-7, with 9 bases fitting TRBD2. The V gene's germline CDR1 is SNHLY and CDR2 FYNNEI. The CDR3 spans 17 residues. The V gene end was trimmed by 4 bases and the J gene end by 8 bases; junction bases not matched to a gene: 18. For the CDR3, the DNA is TGTGCCAGCAGTGGGCGTTGGGGAGAGGGTAGCGGGAGTCAGCAGTACTTC. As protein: CASSGRWGEGSGSQQYF.

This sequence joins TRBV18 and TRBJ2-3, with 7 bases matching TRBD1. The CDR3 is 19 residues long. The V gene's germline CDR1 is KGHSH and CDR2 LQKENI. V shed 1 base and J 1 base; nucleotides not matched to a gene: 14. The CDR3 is CASSPLVLRQGLGTDTQYF. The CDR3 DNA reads TGTGCCAGCTCACCACTCGTGCTCCGACAGGGTCTGGGCACAGATACGCAGTATTTT.

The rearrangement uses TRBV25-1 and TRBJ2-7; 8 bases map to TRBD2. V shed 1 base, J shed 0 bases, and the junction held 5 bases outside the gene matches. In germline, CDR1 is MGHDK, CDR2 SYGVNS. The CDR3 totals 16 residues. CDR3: CASSESISGASYEQYF. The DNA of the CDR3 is TGTGCCAGCAGTGAATCCATTAGCGGGGCCTCCTACGAGCAGTACTTC.

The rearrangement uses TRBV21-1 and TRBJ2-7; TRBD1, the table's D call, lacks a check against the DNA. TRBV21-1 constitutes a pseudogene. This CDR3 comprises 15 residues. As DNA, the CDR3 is TGTGCCAGCAGCCCACCCGGGACAGGAGGAAGCGAGCAGTACTTC. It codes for CASSPPGTGGSEQYF.

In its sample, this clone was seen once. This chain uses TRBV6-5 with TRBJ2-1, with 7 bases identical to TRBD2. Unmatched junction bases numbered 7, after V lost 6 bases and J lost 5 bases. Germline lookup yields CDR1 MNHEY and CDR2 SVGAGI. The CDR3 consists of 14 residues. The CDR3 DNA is TGTGCCAGCAGACCCCCTAGCGGACACAATGAGCAGTTCTTC. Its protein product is CASRPPSGHNEQFF.

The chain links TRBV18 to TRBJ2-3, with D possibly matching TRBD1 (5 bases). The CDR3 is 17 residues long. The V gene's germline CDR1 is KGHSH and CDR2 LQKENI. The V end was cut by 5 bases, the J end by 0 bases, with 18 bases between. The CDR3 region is CASSSSRVSPSTDTQYF. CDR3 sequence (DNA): TGTGCCAGCTCAAGCTCCAGGGTGTCTCCTAGCACAGATACGCAGTATTTT.

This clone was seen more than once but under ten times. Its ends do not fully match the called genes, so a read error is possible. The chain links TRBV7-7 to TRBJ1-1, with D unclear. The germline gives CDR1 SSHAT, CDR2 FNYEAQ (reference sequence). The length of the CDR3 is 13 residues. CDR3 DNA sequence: TGTGCTAGCAGCCTCACAGAGAACACTGAAGCTTTCTTT. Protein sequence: CASSLTENTEAFF.

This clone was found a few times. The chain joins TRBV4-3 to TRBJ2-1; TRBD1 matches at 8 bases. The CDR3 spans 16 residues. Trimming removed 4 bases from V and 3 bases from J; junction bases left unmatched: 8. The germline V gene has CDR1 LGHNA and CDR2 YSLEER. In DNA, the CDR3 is TGCGCCAGCAGCCCTAACCGGGACAGGTACTACAATGAGCAGTTCTTC. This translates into CASSPNRDRYYNEQFF.

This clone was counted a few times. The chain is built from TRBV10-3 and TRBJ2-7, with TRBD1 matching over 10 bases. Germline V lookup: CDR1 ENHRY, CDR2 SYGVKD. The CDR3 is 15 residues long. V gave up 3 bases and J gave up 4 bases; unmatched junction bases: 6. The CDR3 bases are TGTGCCATCAGTGATCCCGGGACAGGGGTTTACGAGCAGTACTTC. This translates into CAISDPGTGVYEQYF.

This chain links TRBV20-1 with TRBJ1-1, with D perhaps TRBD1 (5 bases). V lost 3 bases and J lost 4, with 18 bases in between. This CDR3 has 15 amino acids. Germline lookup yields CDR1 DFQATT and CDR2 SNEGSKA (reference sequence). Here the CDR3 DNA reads TGCAGTGCTAGTCCTCCGGCAGGGTGGGGCACTGAAGCTTTCTTT. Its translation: CSASPPAGWGTEAFF.

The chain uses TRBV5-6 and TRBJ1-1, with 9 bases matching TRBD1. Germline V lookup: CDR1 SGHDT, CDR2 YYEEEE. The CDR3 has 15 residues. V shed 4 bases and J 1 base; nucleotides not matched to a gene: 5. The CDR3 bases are TGTGCCAGCAGCCCGACGACAGGGGGGAACACTGAAGCTTTCTTT. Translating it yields CASSPTTGGNTEAFF.

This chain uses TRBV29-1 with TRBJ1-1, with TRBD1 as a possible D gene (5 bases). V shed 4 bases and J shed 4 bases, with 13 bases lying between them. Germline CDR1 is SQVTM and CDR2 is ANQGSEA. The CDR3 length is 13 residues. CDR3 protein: CSVGVRGGTEAFF. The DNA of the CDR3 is TGCAGCGTTGGGGTCCGGGGGGGCACTGAAGCTTTCTTT.

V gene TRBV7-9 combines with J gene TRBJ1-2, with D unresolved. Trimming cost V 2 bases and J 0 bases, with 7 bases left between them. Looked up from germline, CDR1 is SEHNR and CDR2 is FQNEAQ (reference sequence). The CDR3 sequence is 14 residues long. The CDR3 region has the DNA TGTGCCAGCAGCTTACAGGCTACTAACTATGGCTACACCTTC. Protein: CASSLQATNYGYTF. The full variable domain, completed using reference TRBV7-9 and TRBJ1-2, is DTGVSQNPRHKITKRGQNVTFRCDPISEHNRLYWYRQTLGQGPEFLTYFQNEAQLEKSRLLSDRFSAERPKGSFSTLEIQRTEQGDSAMYLCASSLQATNYGYTFGSGTRLTVV.

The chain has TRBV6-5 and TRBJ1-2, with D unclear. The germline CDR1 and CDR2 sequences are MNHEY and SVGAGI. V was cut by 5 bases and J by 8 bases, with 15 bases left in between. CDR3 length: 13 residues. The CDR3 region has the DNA TGTGCCAGCAGTCCTACCAACACGGGGGGCTACACCTTC. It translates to CASSPTNTGGYTF.

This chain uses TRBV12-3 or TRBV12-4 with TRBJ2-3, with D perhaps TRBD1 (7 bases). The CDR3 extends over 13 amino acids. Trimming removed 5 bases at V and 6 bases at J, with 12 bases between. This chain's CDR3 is CASSIPGGDTQYF. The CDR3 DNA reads TGTGCCAGCAGTATCCCAGGGGGGGATACGCAGTATTTT.